Listed here are 30 T cell receptor beta chains from one sample, sequenced in a study of blood T cell repertoires in COVID-19. Some clones are missing from TCRdb's copy, which holds only in-frame ones; the method was immunoSEQ multiplex PCR. Among 190,000 or so clones listed, about 83% were seen once. Sequenced sample: peripheral blood. These receptor sequences come from a man aged 50 to 60 with active or convalescent COVID-19.

The CDR3 region is CASSSTRRGEQFF. The CDR3 DNA sequence: TGTGCCAGCAGCTCAACACGAAGGGGTGAGCAGTTCTTC. The chain employs TRBV7-3 and TRBJ2-1, with D perhaps TRBD1 (5 bases). The CDR3 is 13 amino acids. Trimming shortened V by 4 bases and J by 9 bases, and 13 bases separated the two germline ends. Germline V gene lookup returns CDR1 SGHTA and CDR2 FQGTGA.

A word on this clone: Other DNA sequences of this sample code for an identical CDR3. The rearrangement links TRBV19 to TRBJ1-1; unclear D gene. CDR1 and CDR2 from the germline V gene are LNHDA and SQIVND (reference sequence). V lost 0 bases and J 5 bases, leaving 7 bases between the germline ends. There are 13 residues in the CDR3. The CDR3 is CASSIDRGTEAFF. The CDR3 coding sequence is TGTGCCAGTAGTATAGATCGGGGTACTGAAGCTTTCTTT.

The genes are TRBV6-5 and TRBJ1-1; weak D call: TRBD1 (6 bases). Germline loops: CDR1 MNHEY, CDR2 SVGAGI. Trimming cost V 6 bases and J 1 base, with 15 bases left between them. The CDR3 runs 15 residues. CDR3 DNA: TGTGCCAGCAGCAAACCGGGACACAAGAACACTGAAGCTTTCTTT. Translation: CASSKPGHKNTEAFF.

The V and J genes are TRBV30 and TRBJ2-7, with 8 bases lining up with TRBD1. There are 14 residues in the CDR3. The germline gives CDR1 GTSNPN, CDR2 SVGIG (reference sequence). V gave up 5 bases and J gave up 5 bases; unmatched junction bases: 11. The CDR3 region is CAWGKGQGADEQYF. The DNA of the CDR3 is TGTGCCTGGGGTAAGGGGCAGGGGGCCGACGAGCAGTACTTC.

The chain recombines TRBV18 with TRBJ1-2; unclear D gene. V was trimmed by 3 bases and J by 7 bases, leaving 18 bases between them. Germline V gives CDR1 KGHSH, CDR2 LQKENI. The CDR3 runs 15 residues. This CDR3 reads CASSPAPEIIAGYTF. CDR3 bases: TGTGCCAGCTCACCCGCTCCAGAAATAATTGCTGGCTACACCTTC.

This chain links TRBV5-6 with TRBJ1-2, with 11 bases fitting TRBD1. Germline CDR1 SGHDT, CDR2 YYEEEE. V was pared by 5 bases and J by 4 bases, with 7 bases of the junction left unmatched. CDR3 length: 15 amino acids. The CDR3 sequence is CASSWGQGDRYGYTF. For the CDR3, the DNA is TGTGCCAGCAGTTGGGGACAGGGGGACCGCTATGGCTACACCTTC.

This clone was found a few times. The rearrangement links TRBV30 to TRBJ1-1, with D possibly matching TRBD1 (5 bases). V was pared by 2 bases and J by 1 base, with 5 bases between. Germline V gene sequence: CDR1 GTSNPN, CDR2 SVGIG (reference sequence). The CDR3 has 12 amino acids. CDR3 DNA: TGTGCCTGGAGTCAGGGGAACACTGAAGCTTTCTTT. It is translated as CAWSQGNTEAFF.

The rearrangement joins TRBV7-2 to TRBJ1-1, with D perhaps matching TRBD1 (6 bases). The V end lost 6 bases, the J end lost 2 bases, and 10 bases lay between the germline ends. This CDR3 has 13 amino acids. Germline lookup yields CDR1 SGHTA and CDR2 FQGNSA. CDR3 bases: TGTGCCAGCAGTTCACAGGGTAACACTGAAGCTTTCTTT. Translating it yields CASSSQGNTEAFF.

The J gene is TRBJ1-1, the V gene TRBV11-2; D unresolved. V shed 3 bases and J shed 3 bases, with 17 bases lying between them. The CDR3 has 16 amino acids. Germline-derived CDR1 and CDR2 are SGHAT and FQNNGV. The chain's CDR3 is CASSFGFGLSDTEAFF. The CDR3 nucleotides are TGTGCCAGCAGCTTTGGGTTTGGGCTTTCGGACACTGAAGCTTTCTTT. The whole variable domain, filled in from reference TRBV11-2 and TRBJ1-1, reads EAGVAQSPRYKIIEKRQSVAFWCNPISGHATLYWYQQILGQGPKLLIQFQNNGVVDDSQLPKDRFSAERLKGVDSTLKIQPAKLEDSAVYLCASSFGFGLSDTEAFFGQGTRLTVV.

This clone has more than one count but fewer than ten. At one of its ends the junction is not consistent with the germline gene, which may arise from a read error. This chain uses TRBV5-8 with TRBJ2-1, with D tentatively TRBD1 (5 bases). CDR1 and CDR2 from the germline V gene are SGHTS and YDEGEE. This CDR3 contains 15 residues. The CDR3 sequence is CASSTDTPAYDEQFF. The CDR3 region has the DNA TGTGCCAGCAGCACGGACACCCCGGCCTACGATGAGCAGTTCTTC.

The rearrangement joins TRBV28 to TRBJ2-2; the D is unclear. CDR1 MDHEN and CDR2 SYDVKM come from the germline V gene. This CDR3 has 12 amino acids. The ends were cut back, 7 bases at V and 8 bases at J, with 11 bases in the middle. The CDR3 nucleotides are TGTGCCAGCACAGTTTTTCGAGGGGAGCTGTTTTTT. Its translation: CASTVFRGELFF. Full variable domain (missing parts from reference TRBV28 and TRBJ2-2): DVKVTQSSRYLVKRTGEKVFLECVQDMDHENMFWYRQDPGLGLRLIYFSYDVKMKEKGDIPEGYSVSREKKERFSLILESASTNQTSMYLCASTVFRGELFFGEGSRLTVL.

This sequence joins TRBV10-1 and TRBJ2-1; the D gene is possibly TRBD2 (6 bases). CDR3 length: 18 residues. V was shortened by 3 bases and J by 1 base, with 19 bases between the two germline ends. Germline V gene lookup returns CDR1 WNHNN and CDR2 SYGVQD (reference sequence). The CDR3 sequence: CASSERRYPAGSYNEQFF. CDR3 DNA: TGCGCCAGCAGTGAAAGAAGGTATCCGGCGGGGTCCTACAATGAGCAGTTCTTC.

CDR3 protein: CASSKTKTEANTEAFF. DNA of the CDR3: TGTGCCAGCAGCAAAACTAAGACAGAGGCGAACACTGAAGCTTTCTTT. The chain carries TRBV21-1 and TRBJ1-1; the D call TRBD1 from the table was never checked on the DNA. TRBV21-1 is shown as a pseudogene. CDR3 length: 16 residues.

This sequence joins TRBV5-4 and TRBJ2-1, with 11 nucleotides matching TRBD1. CDR3 length equals 14 residues. Per germline, CDR1 SGHNT and CDR2 YYREEE (reference sequence). Trimming removed 5 bases from V and 5 bases from J; junction bases left unmatched: 3. CDR3 in amino acids: CASRTGQGDNEQFF. DNA of the CDR3: TGTGCCAGCAGAACGGGACAGGGGGACAATGAGCAGTTCTTC.

This rearrangement joins TRBV15 to TRBJ2-3; the D gene is possibly TRBD2 (5 bases). V was trimmed by 1 base and J by 5 bases, leaving 13 bases between them. Germline V gene data show CDR1 as LNHNV and CDR2 as YYDKDF (reference sequence). This CDR3 has 15 amino acids. Written as DNA, the CDR3 is TGTGCCACCAGCAGAGGCCGACTCGGAGGAGATACGCAGTATTTT. This codes for CATSRGRLGGDTQYF.

The chain is built from TRBV19 and TRBJ2-1; TRBD2 agrees at 10 bases. V lost 4 bases and J lost 3; bases outside the gene matches: 3. The CDR3 loop spans 15 amino acids. The germline CDR1 and CDR2 sequences are LNHDA and SQIVND (reference sequence). CDR3 DNA sequence: TGTGCCAGTAGTAAAGGACTAGCGGTCTACAATGAGCAGTTCTTC. This encodes CASSKGLAVYNEQFF. Variable domain in full (rest from reference TRBV19 and TRBJ2-1): DGGITQSPKYLFRKEGQNVTLSCEQNLNHDAMYWYRQDPGQGLRLIYYSQIVNDFQKGDIAEGYSVSREKKESFPLTVTSAQKNPTAFYLCASSKGLAVYNEQFFGPGTRLTVL.

This clone was recorded a few times. This chain uses TRBV6-5 with TRBJ2-1; 9 positions match TRBD1. This CDR3 contains 16 residues. V was clipped by 2 bases and J by 0 bases; unmatched bases: 2. Per germline, CDR1 MNHEY and CDR2 SVGAGI. CDR3 protein: CASSYDRGVSYNEQFF. CDR3 coding DNA: TGTGCCAGCAGTTACGACAGGGGGGTCTCCTACAATGAGCAGTTCTTC.

The chain is built from TRBV19 and TRBJ2-6; possibly TRBD1 for D (6 bases). The CDR3 has 18 amino acids. Germline CDR1 LNHDA, CDR2 SQIVND (reference sequence). Trimming removed 8 bases at V and 0 bases at J, with 20 bases between. The CDR3 coding sequence is TGTGCCAGTTGTTCCCCAGGGGCTCCGAGCTCTGGGGCCAACGTCCTGACTTTC. It encodes CASCSPGAPSSGANVLTF.

The table lists this clone with a count of one. The chain recombines TRBV7-9 with TRBJ2-1; TRBD2 is a possible D gene (5 bases). The CDR3 loop spans 14 amino acids. Germline V gene data show CDR1 as SEHNR and CDR2 as FQNEAQ (reference sequence). V was cut by 1 base and J by 4 bases, with 8 bases left in between. This chain's CDR3 is CASSLGAEYNEQFF. In DNA form, the CDR3 reads TGTGCCAGCAGCTTAGGAGCGGAGTACAATGAGCAGTTCTTC.

V and J are TRBV2 and TRBJ1-2; D uncertain. Germline CDR1 reads SNHLY; CDR2 reads FYNNEI. This CDR3 contains 12 residues. The V end lost 6 bases, the J end lost 4 bases, and 9 bases lay between the germline ends. The CDR3 nucleotides are TGTGCCAGCAGCCCCGTACTCTATGGCTACACCTTC. It encodes CASSPVLYGYTF.

V usage is TRBV5-1 and J usage is TRBJ1-1; a weak D match, TRBD1 (5 bases). The CDR3 contains 15 residues. Trimming took off 0 bases at V and 2 bases at J, with 11 bases between the two ends. The germline V gene has CDR1 SGHRS and CDR2 YFSETQ. Written as DNA, the CDR3 is TGCGCCAGCAGCTTGGGGGCAGGGTTCAACACTGAAGCTTTCTTT. This sequence encodes CASSLGAGFNTEAFF.

The J gene is TRBJ1-2, the V gene TRBV4-3; 9 bases fit TRBD1. The CDR3 has 14 residues. Germline loops: CDR1 LGHNA, CDR2 YSLEER. With V trimmed by 4 bases and J by 5 bases, 5 bases remained unmatched. The CDR3 protein is CASSPRDREYGYTF. The CDR3 coding sequence is TGCGCCAGCAGCCCCCGGGACAGGGAGTATGGCTACACCTTC.

The J gene is TRBJ1-1, the V gene TRBV14, with 8 positions matching TRBD1. Germline V gene lookup returns CDR1 SGHDN and CDR2 FVKESK. The CDR3 runs to 16 residues. J lost 3 bases, V lost 3 bases, and 9 bases had no gene match. The DNA for the CDR3 is TGTGCCAGCAGCCACACAGGGGGGGTTCGGGACACTGAAGCTTTCTTT. It yields the protein CASSHTGGVRDTEAFF. Looking up the rest from reference TRBV14 and TRBJ1-1 gives the full variable domain: EAGVTQFPSHSVIEKGQTVTLRCDPISGHDNLYWYRRVMGKEIKFLLHFVKESKQDESGMPNNRFLAERTGGTYSTLKVQPAELEDSGVYFCASSHTGGVRDTEAFFGQGTRLTVV.

The chain couples TRBV5-1 to TRBJ2-1; D possibly corresponds to TRBD2 (5 bases). Germline CDR1 SGHRS, CDR2 YFSETQ. V was trimmed by 0 bases and J by 6 bases, leaving 10 bases between them. The length of the CDR3 is 14 residues. CDR3 DNA sequence: TGCGCCAGCAGCTTGGTTAGGGCGGGCAATGAGCAGTTCTTC. Translation: CASSLVRAGNEQFF.

The chain is built from TRBV5-1 and TRBJ2-1, with TRBD2 matching 7 bases. CDR1 and CDR2 (germline): SGHRS, YFSETQ. Trimming removed 4 bases from V and 6 bases from J; junction bases left unmatched: 7. The CDR3 totals 14 residues. Written as DNA, the CDR3 is TGCGCCAGCAGCCAGGGAGGGGTGGCCAATGAGCAGTTCTTC. Its protein product is CASSQGGVANEQFF.

The chain employs TRBV5-1 and TRBJ2-3; possible D gene TRBD2, 6 bases. Germline CDR1 is SGHRS and CDR2 is YFSETQ. V lost 2 bases and J 6 bases, leaving 13 bases between the germline ends. This CDR3 spans 14 amino acids. The CDR3: CASSFGRLVDTQYF. Here the CDR3 DNA reads TGCGCCAGCAGCTTTGGGAGACTAGTGGATACGCAGTATTTT.

A remark on this clone: At one end, the junction sequence differs from germline, possibly due to a read error. The V gene is TRBV5-6, the J gene TRBJ1-2; D gene uncertain. Germline V gene data show CDR1 as SGHDT and CDR2 as YYEEEE. This CDR3 has 11 amino acids. CDR3 amino acids: CASSLEQTHHF. The CDR3 bases are TGTGCCAGCAGCTTGGAACAGACCCACCACTTC.

The chain links TRBV28 to TRBJ2-7; a possible D gene is TRBD1 (6 bases). The V gene lost 5 bases and the J gene lost 0 bases, with 17 bases spanning the gap. There are 16 residues in the CDR3. CDR1 and CDR2 (germline): MDHEN, SYDVKM. CDR3 sequence (DNA): TGTGCCAGCAGTACTAGGGGGAAGGGAAACTCCTACGAGCAGTACTTC. This encodes CASSTRGKGNSYEQYF.

The count of this clone is one. The chain joins TRBV21-1 to TRBJ2-7; the DNA was not compared with TRBD1, the D call given in the table. TRBV21-1 is classified as a pseudogene. This CDR3 comprises 12 residues. This CDR3 is CASDRVVSEQYF. In nucleotides, the CDR3 is TGTGCCAGCGACAGGGTAGTCTCCGAGCAGTACTTC.

The chain couples TRBV6-5 to TRBJ2-7; TRBD2 might be the D (5 bases). CDR1 and CDR2 (germline): MNHEY, SVGAGI. V dropped 7 bases and J dropped 4 bases, with 20 bases sitting between them. The CDR3 sequence is 15 residues long. CDR3 sequence: CASILSGNVPYEQYF. The CDR3 DNA reads TGTGCCAGCATTTTAAGCGGCAACGTCCCTTACGAGCAGTACTTC.